These 8 T cell receptor beta chains share one sample of origin, sequenced in a study of shared clonotypes between healthy human individuals. The data were produced by immunoSEQ multiplex PCR, yet TCRdb's version contains in-frame clones alone and is incomplete. The repertoire holds about 2,200,000 clones, with about 93% as singletons. CD8 cells regarded as naive lacked CD45RO, were positively chosen for CCR7, and omitted terminally differentiated effector memory CD45RA+ cells. The source material was naive CD8+ T cells from PBMCs. These receptors all come from a man between 18 and 29 years old in good health. Some clones in this sample may be carry-over from other donors' samples.

CDR3 loop: CASEFQTSGGPWTQYF. CDR3 DNA sequence: TGTGCCAGCGAATTCCAGACTAGCGGGGGGCCTTGGACCCAGTACTTC. V and J are TRBV7-9 and TRBJ2-5; the match to TRBD2 covers 13 bases. Germline CDR1 SEHNR, CDR2 FQNEAQ (reference sequence). CDR3 length equals 16 residues. The ends lost 8 bases at V and 7 bases at J; junction bases unmatched: 13. Using reference TRBV7-9 and TRBJ2-5 for the parts outside the CDR3, the full variable domain is DTGVSQNPRHKITKRGQNVTFRCDPISEHNRLYWYRQTLGQGPEFLTYFQNEAQLEKSRLLSDRFSAERPKGSFSTLEIQRTEQGDSAMYLCASEFQTSGGPWTQYFGPGTRLLVL.

Points on this clone: This sample also contains other DNA sequences that code for the same CDR3. The V call is TRBV9, the J call TRBJ2-1, with D unresolved. Germline V gene sequence: CDR1 SGDLS, CDR2 YYNGEE. V lost 0 bases, J lost 0 bases, and 10 bases lay in between. The length of the CDR3 is 16 residues. CDR3 coding DNA: TGTGCCAGCAGCGTAGACGGCTCGAGCTCCTACAATGAGCAGTTCTTC. Its translation is CASSVDGSSSYNEQFF. Complete variable domain (other parts from reference TRBV9 and TRBJ2-1): DSGVTQTPKHLITATGQRVTLRCSPRSGDLSVYWYQQSLDQGLQFLIQYYNGEERAKGNILERFSAQQFPDLHSELNLSSLELGDSALYFCASSVDGSSSYNEQFFGPGTRLTVL.

This chain connects TRBV9 to TRBJ2-4, with 8 bases fitting TRBD1. V was clipped by 4 bases and J by 5 bases; unmatched bases: 11. CDR1 and CDR2 from the germline V gene are SGDLS and YYNGEE. This CDR3 is 16 amino acids long. DNA of the CDR3: TGTGCCAGCAGCATCGACAGGGGCTCGGGGGAAAACATTCAGTACTTC. It translates to CASSIDRGSGENIQYF. Looking up the rest from reference TRBV9 and TRBJ2-4 gives the full variable domain: DSGVTQTPKHLITATGQRVTLRCSPRSGDLSVYWYQQSLDQGLQFLIQYYNGEERAKGNILERFSAQQFPDLHSELNLSSLELGDSALYFCASSIDRGSGENIQYFGAGTRLSVL.

V and J are TRBV7-9 and TRBJ2-1; 7 bases map to TRBD2. The CDR3 consists of 15 residues. V shed 3 bases, J shed 7 bases, and the junction held 9 bases outside the gene matches. In germline, CDR1 is SEHNR, CDR2 FQNEAQ (reference sequence). CDR3 bases: TGTGCCAGCAGCTTTCCCGCGGGAGTAGGAAATGAGCAGTTCTTC. This encodes CASSFPAGVGNEQFF.

The V call is TRBV5-6, the J call TRBJ2-2; TRBD2 might be the D (6 bases). V was pared by 0 bases and J by 7 bases, with 10 bases between. CDR3 length equals 14 residues. Germline-derived CDR1 and CDR2 are SGHDT and YYEEEE. The CDR3 DNA reads as TGTGCCAGCAGCTTGGGTGCGGGATTCGGGGAGCTGTTTTTT. Amino acid sequence: CASSLGAGFGELFF.

The chain couples TRBV4-1 to TRBJ2-5, with TRBD1 as a possible D gene (6 bases). The J call may be faulty, since TRBJ2-7 better matches the DNA end. Germline CDR1 reads MGHRA; CDR2 reads YSYEKL. The CDR3 sequence is 18 residues long. In DNA, the CDR3 is TGCGCCAGCAGCCAAGTGAGAATTGTGGGGACAACATCCTACGAGCAGTACTTC. Its protein is CASSQVRIVGTTSYEQYF.

This sequence joins TRBV6-5 and TRBJ2-7, with 8 bases aligning to TRBD2. Germline CDR1 reads MNHEY; CDR2 reads SVGAGI. The CDR3 runs to 16 residues. V lost 0 bases to trimming and J lost 3 bases; unmatched junction nucleotides: 7. The CDR3 loop is CASSYSSGLEFYEQYF. Here the CDR3 DNA reads TGTGCCAGCAGTTACTCTTCGGGACTAGAATTCTACGAGCAGTACTTC.

The V gene is TRBV9, the J gene TRBJ2-1; D is possibly TRBD2 (5 bases). This CDR3 has 14 amino acids. Germline lookup yields CDR1 SGDLS and CDR2 YYNGEE. Trimming took off 3 bases at V and 4 bases at J, with 11 bases between the two ends. The CDR3 sequence: CASSEASQYNEQFF. DNA for the CDR3: TGTGCCAGCAGCGAGGCTAGCCAATACAATGAGCAGTTCTTC.